These T cell receptor beta chains were read from a single sample in a study of shared clonotypes between healthy human individuals. Sequencing used immunoSEQ multiplex PCR; TCRdb keeps in-frame clones, though not all of them. In the table there are 1 million to 1.3 million clones, around three quarters of which are singletons. Sequencing used memory CD4+ T cells from PBMCs. The receptors here all came from a man between 18 and 35 years old in good health. Some clones in this sample may be carry-over from other donors' samples. CDR3s include the opening cysteine and the closing phenylalanine or tryptophan. A D gene is named only where the DNA matches it firmly. Clone size is not always given. Where it is, it says once, few, many or a class for expanded clones.

v_call	d_call	clone_size	j_call	cdr3_aa	cdr3_nt
TRBV5-4	NA	once	TRBJ2-6	CASSPSLPRGSGANVLTF	TGTGCCAGCAGCCCCTCTCTCCCTAGGGGATCTGGGGCCAACGTCCTGACTTTC
TRBV4-3	TRBD2	NA	TRBJ2-7	CASSQGTGLVGSEQYF	TGCGCCAGCAGCCAAGGAACCGGACTAGTTGGGTCCGAGCAGTACTTC
TRBV7-8	NA	NA	TRBJ2-7	CASSLLTGSYEQYF	TGTGCCAGCAGCTTATTGACGGGCTCCTACGAGCAGTACTTC
TRBV19	TRBD1	NA	TRBJ1-2	CASSILGQGALGYTF	TGTGCCAGTAGTATACTGGGACAGGGGGCGCTTGGCTACACCTTC
TRBV6-5	NA	NA	TRBJ2-5	CASSPPGLETQYF	TGTGCCAGCAGTCCCCCGGGGTTGGAGACCCAGTACTTC
TRBV5-1	NA	NA	TRBJ1-1	CASSLGGTDSTEAFF	TGCGCCAGCAGCTTGGGGGGGACTGATTCCACTGAAGCTTTCTTT
TRBV5-1	NA	once	TRBJ2-5	CASSLGAAAGQETQYF	TGCGCCAGCAGCCTCGGGGCGGCGGCCGGTCAAGAGACCCAGTACTTC
TRBV5-8	NA	NA	TRBJ2-7	CASSWDGYEQYF	TGTGCCAGCAGCTGGGACGGTTACGAGCAGTACTTC
TRBV28	NA	once	TRBJ2-5	CASSRLRSLKTQYF	TGTGCCAGCAGTCGCCTTCGAAGTCTGAAGACCCAGTACTTC
TRBV2	TRBD1	NA	TRBJ2-2	CASRDRATGELFF	TGTGCCAGCAGGGACAGGGCCACCGGGGAGCTGTTTTTT
TRBV5-4	NA	NA	TRBJ1-1	CASSLDRLPEAFF	TGTGCCAGCAGCTTGGACCGCTTACCTGAAGCTTTCTTT
TRBV14	TRBD1	once	TRBJ2-7	CASSSEQGSAYEQYF	TGTGCCAGCAGCTCCGAACAGGGGTCCGCCTACGAGCAGTACTTC
TRBV5-1	NA	NA	TRBJ1-5	CASSRAREAGQPQHF	TGCGCCAGCAGCCGAGCCCGGGAAGCGGGACAGCCCCAGCATTTT
TRBV18	TRBD2	NA	TRBJ2-2	CASSRERETNTGELFF	TGTGCCAGCTCGCGGGAGCGGGAGACGAACACCGGGGAGCTGTTTTTT
TRBV6-1	TRBD2	NA	TRBJ2-4	CASSEALLGLAGGGYIQYF	TGTGCCAGCAGTGAAGCCCTACTCGGACTAGCGGGAGGGGGTTACATTCAGTACTTC
TRBV15	NA	NA	TRBJ2-3	CATSRVGGFDTQYF	TGTGCCACCAGCAGAGTTGGGGGGTTCGATACGCAGTATTTT
TRBV7-8	TRBD1	once	TRBJ2-7	CASSFTGQSYEQYF	TGTGCCAGCAGCTTCACGGGACAGAGCTACGAGCAGTACTTC
TRBV27	NA	NA	TRBJ2-2	CASSLSNPGELFF	TGTGCCAGCAGTTTATCTAACCCCGGGGAGCTGTTTTTT
TRBV5-1	NA	NA	TRBJ2-1	CASTENPLGSYNEQFF	TGCGCCAGCACCGAGAATCCCCTAGGGAGTTATAATGAGCAGTTCTTC
TRBV4-2	NA	few	TRBJ1-2	CASSQDLSPNYGYTF	TGTGCCAGCAGCCAAGATCTATCTCCTAACTATGGCTACACCTTC
TRBV6-5	TRBD1	NA	TRBJ1-2	CASSSDRGGRYTF	TGTGCCAGCAGTTCCGACAGGGGCGGGCGCTACACCTTC
TRBV5-1	NA	NA	TRBJ1-1	CASSYHSVAMNTEAFF	TGCGCCAGCAGCTACCACTCCGTGGCGATGAACACTGAAGCTTTCTTT
TRBV7-9	NA	NA	TRBJ1-4	CASSTSTAANEKLFF	TGTGCCAGCAGCACTTCGACAGCGGCTAATGAAAAACTGTTTTTT
TRBV11-1	TRBD2	NA	TRBJ2-5	CASSLDSRTSGQETQYF	TGTGCCAGCAGCTTAGATAGCCGGACTAGCGGTCAAGAGACCCAGTACTTC
TRBV4-1	NA	NA	TRBJ1-4	CASSRTRGAGEKLFF	TGCGCCAGCAGCCGGACGCGGGGCGCGGGTGAAAAACTGTTTTTT
TRBV5-4	TRBD1	NA	TRBJ1-1	CASSLGGLQDRAIEAFF	TGTGCCAGCAGCTTGGGAGGACTACAAGACAGGGCAATTGAAGCTTTCTTT
TRBV30	NA	NA	TRBJ1-5	CAWSPSVVSPQHF	TGTGCCTGGAGTCCATCGGTCGTCTCGCCCCAGCATTTT
TRBV6-5	NA	NA	TRBJ1-2	CASSYSGRPNYGYTF	TGTGCCAGCAGTTACTCGGGGAGACCTAACTATGGCTACACCTTC
TRBV28	TRBD2	NA	TRBJ2-7	CASSSPGLAGYEQYF	TGTGCCAGCAGTTCCCCGGGGCTAGCGGGCTACGAGCAGTACTTC
TRBV4-1	NA	few	TRBJ2-2	CASSRLTGISNTGELFF	TGCGCCAGCAGCCGACTGACCGGGATCTCGAACACCGGGGAGCTGTTTTTT
TRBV28	NA	few	TRBJ1-2	CASSPMKYGYTF	TGTGCCAGCAGTCCTATGAAATATGGCTACACCTTC
TRBV9	NA	NA	TRBJ1-1	CASSSRGVDTEAFF	TGTGCCAGCAGCTCCCGCGGGGTTGACACTGAAGCTTTCTTT
TRBV28	TRBD2	NA	TRBJ2-1	CASSSGGVSYNEQFF	TGTGCCAGCAGTTCGGGGGGGGTCTCCTACAATGAGCAGTTCTTC
TRBV28	TRBD1	few	TRBJ2-1	CASSHRGPSYNEQFF	TGTGCCAGCAGTCACAGGGGGCCTTCCTACAATGAGCAGTTCTTC
TRBV2	NA	NA	TRBJ2-3	CASDRNTDTQYF	TGTGCCAGTGACAGAAACACAGATACGCAGTATTTT
TRBV11-2	TRBD2	NA	TRBJ2-7	CASSLLTSGSTYEQYF	TGTGCCAGCAGCTTGCTTACTAGCGGGAGCACCTACGAGCAGTACTTC
TRBV7-3	TRBD1	NA	TRBJ2-2	CASRPGGPLGELFF	TGTGCCAGCAGGCCAGGGGGCCCTCTGGGGGAGCTGTTTTTT
TRBV2	TRBD1	NA	TRBJ2-4	CASSAQGARYIQYF	TGTGCCAGCAGTGCCCAGGGGGCACGATACATTCAGTACTTC
TRBV18	NA	NA	TRBJ2-5	CASSPRTTGGETQYF	TGTGCCAGCTCACCACGGACGACTGGAGGGGAGACCCAGTACTTC
TRBV19	NA	few	TRBJ1-1	CASSASTEAFF	TGTGCCAGTAGTGCGAGCACTGAAGCTTTCTTT
TRBV11-2	TRBD2	many	TRBJ2-7	CASSLRGASGDYEQYF	TGTGCCAGCAGCTTACGCGGGGCTAGCGGGGACTACGAGCAGTACTTC
TRBV11-1	NA	NA	TRBJ2-7	CASRFRDSPYEQYF	TGTGCCAGCAGGTTCCGCGACTCACCGTACGAGCAGTACTTC
TRBV19	TRBD2	few	TRBJ2-2	CASRKIAGNTGELFF	TGTGCCAGTAGGAAAATAGCGGGGAACACCGGGGAGCTGTTTTTT
TRBV7-9	TRBD1	NA	TRBJ1-4	CASSSGRTGDNEKLFF	TGTGCCAGCAGCTCAGGAAGGACAGGAGACAATGAAAAACTGTTTTTT
TRBV7-9	NA	NA	TRBJ1-1	CASSLDGGRTAFF	TGTGCCAGCAGCTTAGACGGGGGGCGAACGGCTTTCTTT
TRBV19	TRBD1	once	TRBJ1-5	CASSTGTGGVKPQHF	TGTGCCAGTAGTACTGGGACAGGGGGCGTCAAGCCCCAGCATTTT
TRBV4-2	NA	few	TRBJ2-2	CASSQHRDGELFF	TGTGCCAGCAGCCAACACAGGGACGGGGAGCTGTTTTTT
TRBV27	NA	once	TRBJ2-3	CASSSAPLDTQYF	TGTGCCAGCAGTTCTGCGCCGTTGGATACGCAGTATTTT
TRBV7-8	NA	NA	TRBJ2-4	CASMASLAKNIQYF	TGTGCCAGCATGGCATCGCTAGCCAAAAACATTCAGTACTTC
TRBV7-9	NA	NA	TRBJ1-1	CASSRRGQGGTEAFF	TGTGCCAGCAGCCGCCGGGGGCAGGGTGGCACTGAAGCTTTCTTT
TRBV19	NA	NA	TRBJ1-4	CASSIQGREEKLFF	TGTGCCAGTAGTATCCAGGGAAGAGAAGAAAAACTGTTTTTT
TRBV18	NA	NA	TRBJ1-3	CASSPGAPGNTIYF	TGTGCCAGCTCACCTGGGGCCCCTGGAAACACCATATATTTT